One sample yielded the 8 T cell receptor beta chains listed below, sequenced in a study of PD-1 blockade in classical Hodgkin lymphoma (dated by TCRdb to about 2020). This specimen's time point label, interpreted: cycle 1 day 1 (C1D1), immediately before nivolumab initiation. Every trial patient had relapsed after autologous stem cell transplantation, and cohorts A, B and C differed in prior brentuximab vedotin exposure. Library preparation was by the immunoSEQ multiplex PCR assay. The immuneACCESS repertoire file appears here via TCRdb, limited to in-frame rearrangements. These files lack a portion of the clones; in checked studies, under half of the deficit traces to unresolved V genes, and the cause of the others is not known. The sample includes 21,000 or so clones, with approximately 69% observed a single time. About a fifth of the sample is taken by the ten largest. This material consisted of peripheral blood mononuclear cells (PBMCs), taken at baseline. These receptors originate from a human donor with classical Hodgkin lymphoma.

The chain joins TRBV30 to TRBJ2-5, with 9 bases identical to TRBD2. The CDR3 totals 19 residues. Germline-derived CDR1 and CDR2 are GTSNPN and SVGIG (reference sequence). The J segment lost 4 bases and the V segment lost 0 bases, leaving 18 bases of the junction unmatched. The CDR3 loop reads CAWSVSSPGAGGPRETQYF. In DNA, the CDR3 is TGTGCCTGGAGTGTATCCTCGCCCGGGGCGGGAGGGCCACGAGAGACCCAGTACTTC.

V and J are TRBV19 and TRBJ2-2; 8 bases fit TRBD1. The CDR3 length is 15 residues. Losses at the gene ends were 6 bases for V and 4 bases for J; bases not matched to a gene: 7. Germline CDR1 and CDR2: LNHDA and SQIVND (reference sequence). This CDR3 reads CASRQGVRITGELFF. In DNA form, the CDR3 reads TGTGCCAGTAGACAGGGGGTTCGGATCACCGGGGAGCTGTTTTTT.

The rearrangement links TRBV5-1 to TRBJ1-1; D gene uncertain. Germline V gene lookup returns CDR1 SGHRS and CDR2 YFSETQ. The CDR3 has 13 amino acids. Between the trimmed V and J ends, which lost 4 bases and 0 bases, there was a span of 7 bases. The CDR3 DNA reads as TGCGCCAGCAGCCCCCAGTTGAACACTGAAGCTTTCTTT. It codes for CASSPQLNTEAFF.

The chain employs TRBV11-2 and TRBJ2-1; 11 bases match TRBD1. Trimming cost V 2 bases and J 5 bases; bases outside gene matches: 5. CDR1 and CDR2 from the germline V gene are SGHAT and FQNNGV. This CDR3 region has 16 residues. The CDR3: CASSLLRDRGDNEQFF. In DNA, the CDR3 is TGTGCCAGCAGCTTACTCCGGGACAGGGGGGACAATGAGCAGTTCTTC.

This chain connects TRBV4-1 to TRBJ2-7; the match to TRBD1 covers 9 bases. The CDR3 length is 15 residues. V lost 1 base to trimming and J lost 3 bases; unmatched junction nucleotides: 4. Germline V gene sequence: CDR1 MGHRA, CDR2 YSYEKL. The CDR3 here is CASSQALDRGYEQYF. The CDR3 DNA reads TGCGCCAGCAGCCAAGCATTGGACAGGGGCTACGAGCAGTACTTC.

The chain is built from TRBV7-9 and TRBJ1-5; D uncertain. Germline V gene lookup returns CDR1 SEHNR and CDR2 FQNEAQ (reference sequence). The V end was cut by 1 base, the J end by 6 bases, with 7 bases between. The CDR3 is 13 residues long. CDR3 nucleotides: TGTGCCAGCAGCTTAGGTTACGGTCAGCCCCAGCATTTT. Residues: CASSLGYGQPQHF.

The chain links TRBV29-1 to TRBJ2-2, with D possibly TRBD1 on 6 matching bases. This CDR3 comprises 14 residues. Germline CDR1 SQVTM, CDR2 ANQGSEA. Trimming shortened V by 2 bases and J by 2 bases, and 9 bases separated the two germline ends. The CDR3 reads CSVEQGLNTGELFF. Here the CDR3 DNA reads TGCAGCGTTGAACAGGGGTTAAACACCGGGGAGCTGTTTTTT.

The rearrangement uses TRBV2 and TRBJ2-7, with D unclear. Trimming cost V 5 bases and J 3 bases, with 8 bases left between them. This CDR3 comprises 12 residues. The germline V gene has CDR1 SNHLY and CDR2 FYNNEI. The CDR3 sequence is CASSSDGYEQYF. The CDR3 region has the DNA TGTGCCAGCAGTTCGGACGGCTACGAGCAGTACTTC.